This passage covers 24 T cell receptor beta chains from one sample sequenced in a study. MiXCR was run by TCRdb on the RT-PCR reads, yielding one entry per CDR3 protein. Of 650,000 to 800,000 distinct CDR3 sequences in the sample, about 14% were seen once. What was sequenced was memory CD4+ T cells from blood. The receptors originated from a female donor in good health, serving as a healthy control.

This clonotype was recorded only once. This sequence joins TRBV5-1 and TRBJ1-1; tentative D call: TRBD1 (5 bases). The CDR3 covers 15 residues. V was pared by 0 bases and J by 1 base, with 10 bases between. Germline-derived CDR1 and CDR2 are SGHRS and YFSETQ. CDR3 in DNA: TGCGCCAGCAGCTTGGGAGGAGGACAGAACACTGAAGCTTTCTTT. Its protein is CASSLGGGQNTEAFF.

The chain employs TRBV30 and TRBJ2-1; 7 bases align to TRBD1. The CDR3 totals 15 residues. Per the germline V gene, CDR1 is GTSNPN and CDR2 is SVGIG (reference sequence). Trimming removed 0 bases from V and 7 bases from J; junction bases left unmatched: 9. The CDR3: CAWSVEGQKRNEQFF. The CDR3 DNA follows: TGTGCCTGGAGTGTAGAGGGACAGAAAAGGAATGAGCAGTTCTTC.

The chain has TRBV28 and TRBJ1-2; D gene unclear. The V gene's germline CDR1 is MDHEN and CDR2 SYDVKM. The germline V and J ends were trimmed by 8 bases and 3 bases, with 10 bases remaining between them. The CDR3 length is 12 residues. CDR3 sequence (DNA): TGTGCCAGCTCCCAGGATGACTATGGCTACACCTTC. This gives the protein CASSQDDYGYTF.

This clonotype was seen at least ten times. The chain has TRBV6-5 and TRBJ2-5; 7 nucleotides match TRBD2. The CDR3 is made up of 15 amino acids. V shed 5 bases and J 1 base; nucleotides not matched to a gene: 7. Germline CDR1 is MNHEY and CDR2 is SVGAGI. The CDR3 is CASSHRTGGQETQYF. The CDR3 region has the DNA TGTGCCAGCAGTCACCGGACGGGGGGCCAAGAGACCCAGTACTTC.

V is TRBV5-1 and J is TRBJ2-5; the D gene is possibly TRBD1 (6 bases). Trimming took 0 bases from V and 4 from J, leaving 10 bases between them. The V gene's germline CDR1 is SGHRS and CDR2 YFSETQ. The CDR3 is made up of 14 amino acids. The CDR3 bases are TGCGCCAGCAGCTTGGCTCTAGGGGGAGAGACCCAGTACTTC. Its protein product is CASSLALGGETQYF.

J is TRBJ2-3 and V is TRBV20-1, with D perhaps TRBD1 (5 bases). The V gene lost 3 bases and the J gene lost 5 bases, with 21 bases spanning the gap. The germline CDR1 and CDR2 sequences are DFQATT and SNEGSKA (reference sequence). The CDR3 has 16 residues. Here the CDR3 reads CSASSPGHKDVDTQYF. In DNA form, the CDR3 reads TGCAGTGCTAGTTCGCCAGGGCACAAGGACGTAGATACGCAGTATTTT.

This clonotype was observed a few times. This sequence may be a read error, since a much larger clone differs from it by one base. This rearrangement joins TRBV7-9 to TRBJ1-1, with 9 positions matching TRBD1. This CDR3 contains 14 residues. Germline trimming cut 5 bases from V and 1 base from J; bases unmatched to any gene: 2. Germline CDR1 is SEHNR and CDR2 is FQNEAQ (reference sequence). CDR3 protein: CASSVQGANTEAFF. The CDR3 DNA is TGTGCCAGCAGCGTACAGGGGGCGAACACTGAAGCTTTCTTT. Based on the CDR3 plus reference TRBV7-9 and TRBJ1-1, the full variable domain is DTGVSQNPRHKITKRGQNVTFRCDPISEHNRLYWYRQTLGQGPEFLTYFQNEAQLEKSRLLSDRFSAERPKGSFSTLEIQRTEQGDSAMYLCASSVQGANTEAFFGQGTRLTVV.

Written as DNA, the CDR3 is TGTGCCAGCAGTTACATCGGGTTCGAGAGGAATCAGCCCCAGCATTTT. It specifies CASSYIGFERNQPQHF. The V and J genes are TRBV6-2 or TRBV6-3 and TRBJ1-5; no clear D. The V gene's germline CDR1 is MNHEY and CDR2 SVGEGT. With 2 bases removed from V and 4 bases from J, the gap between germline ends came to 15 bases. This CDR3 region has 16 residues.

This clonotype was detected many times. The V gene is TRBV10-3, the J gene TRBJ2-7, with D unresolved. The germline gives CDR1 ENHRY, CDR2 SYGVKD. V was cut by 4 bases and J by 0 bases, with 7 bases left in between. The CDR3 loop spans 13 amino acids. CDR3 residues: CAISGLNSYEQYF. The CDR3 DNA reads TGTGCCATCAGTGGGCTAAACTCCTACGAGCAGTACTTC.

The count of this clonotype is one. This chain joins TRBV11-1 and TRBJ2-1, with 11 bases identical to TRBD2. The CDR3 is 17 amino acids. The germline CDR1 and CDR2 sequences are SGHAT and FQDESV (reference sequence). Trimming removed 3 bases from V and 4 bases from J; junction bases left unmatched: 8. The CDR3 spells CASSFGGLAGGYNEQFF. The CDR3 nucleotides read TGTGCCAGCAGCTTTGGAGGCCTAGCGGGAGGTTACAATGAGCAGTTCTTC.

The CDR3 DNA reads TGTGCCAGCAGTTTAGGAGTGGGGGGGCCCCAGCATTTT. This sequence encodes CASSLGVGGPQHF. V is TRBV12-3 or TRBV12-4 and J is TRBJ1-5; possibly TRBD1 for D (5 bases). V gave up 1 base and J gave up 9 bases, with 10 bases separating them. The CDR3 covers 13 residues.

This clonotype was found a few times. The chain couples TRBV6-5 to TRBJ2-2; possible D gene TRBD2, 6 bases. Germline CDR1 reads MNHEY; CDR2 reads SVGAGI. The CDR3 runs to 15 residues. V gave up 6 bases and J gave up 5 bases, with 16 bases separating them. The CDR3 DNA reads TGTGCCAGCAGGCAACCGGGAGTCCAGACCGGGGAGCTGTTTTTT. As protein: CASRQPGVQTGELFF.

This clonotype was counted many times. This rearrangement joins TRBV29-1 to TRBJ1-5; no clear D. The CDR3 totals 10 residues. Per the germline V gene, CDR1 is SQVTM and CDR2 is ANQGSEA. Deletions cut 4 bases from V and 9 bases from J, with 7 bases between. Here the CDR3 reads CSVGWLPQHF. The CDR3 coding sequence is TGCAGCGTTGGTTGGTTGCCCCAGCATTTT.

This clonotype was recorded many times. V and J are TRBV12-3 or TRBV12-4 and TRBJ1-1; the D gene is possibly TRBD1 (6 bases). The ends were cut back, 6 bases at V and 5 bases at J, with 13 bases in the middle. The CDR3 sequence is 13 residues long. The CDR3 coding sequence is TGTGCCAGCAGGGCCCTACAGGGAACTGAAGCTTTCTTT. Its protein is CASRALQGTEAFF.

This clonotype appeared many times. The rearrangement uses TRBV20-1 and TRBJ2-7; 9 bases agree with TRBD2. Trimming removed 8 bases from V and 4 bases from J; junction bases left unmatched: 15. The CDR3 is 15 amino acids. The V gene's germline CDR1 is DFQATT and CDR2 SNEGSKA (reference sequence). The CDR3 protein is CSCRPSAGGLYEQYF. The CDR3 coding sequence is TGCAGTTGTCGACCTAGCGCGGGAGGGCTATACGAGCAGTACTTC.

This clonotype was observed a few times. The chain combines TRBV4-2 with TRBJ1-4; TRBD1 matches 9 bases. This CDR3 is built from 15 residues. The V segment lost 3 bases and the J segment 5 bases; nucleotides outside the gene matches: 4. Germline assignment: CDR1 LGHNA and CDR2 YNFKEQ. The CDR3 nucleotides read TGTGCCAGCAGCCAGTCCGGGACAGGGAATGAAAAACTGTTTTTT. Encoded protein: CASSQSGTGNEKLFF.

The chain couples TRBV6-5 to TRBJ1-6, with a tentative D call TRBD1 (5 bases). Germline values: CDR1 MNHEY, CDR2 SVGAGI. This CDR3 has 14 residues. Trimming took 7 bases from V and 8 from J, leaving 15 bases between them. The CDR3 region has the DNA TGTGCCAGCACCCCGGGTAGGGGTCATTCACCCCTCCACTTT. Translation: CASTPGRGHSPLHF.

This clonotype was seen a handful of times. V is TRBV29-1 and J is TRBJ2-1; 11 bases fit TRBD1. V shed 8 bases, J shed 6 bases, and the junction held 9 bases outside the gene matches. Germline V gene lookup returns CDR1 SQVTM and CDR2 ANQGSEA. The CDR3 sequence is 14 residues long. CDR3 nucleotide sequence: TGCAGCTCAAAACCGGGACAGGGGGTCAATGAGCAGTTCTTC. This encodes CSSKPGQGVNEQFF.

This clonotype was seen a handful of times. The chain joins TRBV28 to TRBJ1-1, with D uncertain. Germline assignment: CDR1 MDHEN and CDR2 SYDVKM. V was clipped by 3 bases and J by 4 bases, with 9 bases between them. The CDR3 runs 13 residues. In DNA form, the CDR3 reads TGTGCCAGCAGTTTTGCGACAACCACTGAAGCTTTCTTT. Its protein product is CASSFATTTEAFF.

This clonotype has at least ten counts. In DNA form, the CDR3 reads TGTGCCAGCAGTTACTCGTCTAGCGGGGGGTACGAGCAGTACTTC. It is translated as CASSYSSSGGYEQYF. The rearrangement links TRBV6-2 or TRBV6-3 to TRBJ2-7, with 11 bases identical to TRBD2. This CDR3 is 15 amino acids long. Germline CDR1 and CDR2: MNHEY and SVGEGT. V shed 0 bases and J 4 bases; nucleotides not matched to a gene: 2.

The chain is built from TRBV7-2 and TRBJ1-1; D perhaps matches TRBD1 (6 bases). The germline CDR1 and CDR2 sequences are SGHTA and FQGNSA. Trimming took 6 bases from V and 3 from J, leaving 11 bases between them. This CDR3 spans 13 amino acids. CDR3 in DNA: TGTGCCAGCAGATGGTACAGGGACACTGAAGCTTTCTTT. It encodes CASRWYRDTEAFF. The variable domain in full, with the rest retrieved from reference TRBV7-2 and TRBJ1-1, is GAGVSQSPSNKVTEKGKDVELRCDPISGHTALYWYRQSLGQGLEFLIYFQGNSAPDKSGLPSDRFSAERTGGSVSTLTIQRTQQEDSAVYLCASRWYRDTEAFFGQGTRLTVV.

This clonotype has ten or more counts. Here the CDR3 reads CATSRGGTEETQYF. The CDR3, as DNA: TGTGCCACCAGCAGGGGCGGGACAGAAGAGACCCAGTACTTC. The V and J genes are TRBV15 and TRBJ2-5; a possible D gene is TRBD1 (7 bases). Germline V gene data show CDR1 as LNHNV and CDR2 as YYDKDF (reference sequence). This CDR3 spans 14 amino acids. V shed 3 bases and J shed 3 bases, with 11 bases lying between them.

Many counts were recorded for this clonotype. This chain links TRBV24-1 with TRBJ2-3; the match to TRBD2 covers 10 bases. The CDR3 consists of 16 residues. CDR1 is KGHDR, CDR2 SFDVKD, per germline. Losses at the gene ends were 4 bases for V and 3 bases for J; bases not matched to a gene: 6. CDR3: CATSDPSGSGTDTQYF. DNA for the CDR3: TGTGCCACCAGTGACCCTAGCGGGAGTGGAACAGATACGCAGTATTTT.

In this sample, this clonotype turned up many times. The chain combines TRBV29-1 with TRBJ2-5, with 13 bases that match TRBD2. The V and J ends lost 7 bases and 5 bases, in that order; junction bases with no gene match: 10. The V gene's germline CDR1 is SQVTM and CDR2 ANQGSEA. This CDR3 has 15 amino acids. CDR3 protein: CSAAPTSGRVETQYF. The CDR3 DNA follows: TGCAGCGCCGCCCCCACTAGCGGGAGGGTTGAGACCCAGTACTTC.